These T cell receptor beta chains were read from a single sample in a study of T cells in Graves' hyperthyroidism and ophthalmopathy. TCRdb itself ran the multiplex PCR reads through MiXCR, one entry per CDR3 protein. The sample has about 560,000 distinct CDR3 sequences, 11% to 15% seen once. Sequencing was performed on blood. These receptors all stem from a woman between 40 and 55 years old with Graves' hyperthyroidism. CDR3s include the opening cysteine and the closing phenylalanine or tryptophan. A D gene is named only where the DNA matches it firmly. Part of the rows lack a size; the others show once, few, many or a class for expanded clones.

j_gene,len,d_gene,v_gene,abundance,CDR3aa,CDR3nt
TRBJ1-2,13,.,TRBV20-1,many,CSARDRGGWGYTF,TGCAGTGCTAGAGATCGCGGGGGATGGGGCTACACCTTC
TRBJ2-3,14,TRBD2,TRBV28,many,CASTGRGVTDTQYF,TGTGCCAGCACCGGGAGGGGGGTGACAGATACGCAGTATTTT
TRBJ2-1,16,TRBD2,TRBV7-9,many,CASSVGSGLAGIEQFF,TGTGCCAGCAGCGTAGGATCGGGACTAGCGGGAATTGAGCAGTTCTTC
TRBJ2-4,16,TRBD1,TRBV10-3,.,CAISEGLTGDKNIQYF,TGTGCCATCAGTGAGGGACTCACAGGGGACAAAAACATTCAGTACTTC
TRBJ2-3,17,TRBD1,TRBV6-5,.,CASSYSRAGGPTDTQYF,TGTGCCAGCAGTTACTCGAGGGCAGGGGGCCCCACAGATACGCAGTATTTT
TRBJ1-1,12,.,TRBV28,many,CASSLRNTEAFF,TGTGCCAGCAGTTTAAGGAACACTGAAGCTTTCTTT
TRBJ2-5,14,.,TRBV18,many,CASSLHGTVETQYF,TGTGCCAGCTCCCTCCATGGGACTGTAGAGACCCAGTACTTC
TRBJ2-1,15,.,TRBV2,many,CASRETSNGYNEQFF,TGTGCCAGCAGGGAGACTAGTAATGGGTACAATGAGCAGTTCTTC
TRBJ1-3,17,TRBD1,TRBV12-3/TRBV12-4,few,CASRPSTGGLSGNTIYF,TGTGCCAGCAGACCTTCGACAGGGGGATTATCTGGAAACACCATATATTTT
TRBJ2-7,13,.,TRBV20-1,.,CSATPRTEYEQYF,TGCAGTGCCACCCCCCGGACGGAGTACGAGCAGTACTTC
TRBJ2-7,14,TRBD2,TRBV6-1,many,CASSETSGRNEQYF,TGTGCCAGCAGTGAGACTAGCGGGAGGAACGAGCAGTACTTC
TRBJ2-7,12,.,TRBV2,many,CASRRGAREQYF,TGTGCCAGCAGGAGGGGGGCGAGGGAGCAGTACTTC
TRBJ2-2,16,TRBD2,TRBV3-1,.,CASSPLAGAGTGELFF,TGTGCCAGCAGCCCTCTGGCGGGAGCGGGCACCGGGGAGCTGTTTTTT
TRBJ1-6,14,.,TRBV2,few,CASSVDSFNSPLHF,TGTGCCAGCAGTGTCGACAGTTTCAATTCACCCCTCCACTTT
TRBJ2-5,12,.,TRBV3-1,many,CASSQYQETQYF,TGTGCCAGCAGCCAATACCAAGAGACCCAGTACTTC
TRBJ2-1,16,TRBD2,TRBV7-9,.,CASSLALSGRHNEQFF,TGTGCCAGCAGCTTAGCGCTGAGCGGGAGACACAATGAGCAGTTCTTC
TRBJ1-5,13,.,TRBV16,.,CASSQSKVQPQHF,TGTGCCAGCAGCCAATCTAAAGTCCAGCCCCAGCATTTT
TRBJ2-3,15,TRBD2,TRBV7-9,many,CASSGSGRSADTQYF,TGTGCCAGCAGCGGTAGCGGGAGATCCGCAGATACGCAGTATTTT
TRBJ2-1,15,.,TRBV20-1,many,CSARDQSGTYNEQFF,TGCAGTGCTAGAGATCAAAGCGGTACCTACAATGAGCAGTTCTTC
TRBJ2-1,13,.,TRBV30,.,CAWSVGGKASPFF,TGTGCCTGGAGTGTAGGCGGGAAGGCGAGCCCCTTCTTC